This is a list of T cell receptor beta chains from one sample in a study of beta chain features in type 1 diabetes. TCRdb's table, derived via immunoSEQ multiplex PCR, lists solely in-frame clones and lacks some. This sample carries fewer than 200,000 clones, approximately 13% of them seen once, and the ten largest clones take roughly 0.56%. The sample was central memory CD4+ T cells from blood. These receptors were taken from a woman between 18 and 30 years old in good health. The CDR3 runs from the conserved cysteine through the conserved F or W. The D gene is left open where the match is weak. Size tells how often a clone was seen (once, few, many) or the class of an expanded clone, and some rows leave it out.

clone size | J gene | D gene | V gene | CDR3 DNA | CDR3 protein
few | TRBJ2-5 | TRBD2 | TRBV5-1 | TGCGCCAGCAGCTTGTCTCCGCGGGAGGAGACCCAGTACTTC | CASSLSPREETQYF
. | TRBJ1-2 | . | TRBV29-1 | TGCAGCGTTCACACCATGGACAGATTGGAGGGCTACACCTTC | CSVHTMDRLEGYTF
few | TRBJ1-1 | . | TRBV7-2 | TGTGCCAGCAGCTTAGCTCCCGCCAGAAGCACTGAAGCTTTCTTT | CASSLAPARSTEAFF
. | TRBJ1-2 | . | TRBV29-1 | TGCAGCGTAGAGGACAATTTCGGCTACACCTTC | CSVEDNFGYTF
. | TRBJ2-5 | TRBD2 | TRBV14 | TGTGCCAGCAGCCCACTAGCGGGAGTGGAGACCCAGTACTTC | CASSPLAGVETQYF
. | TRBJ2-2 | TRBD2 | TRBV9 | TGTGCCAGCAGCGCTGAGGCGGGACTAGCGAACACCGGGGAGCTGTTTTTT | CASSAEAGLANTGELFF
few | TRBJ2-7 | TRBD1 | TRBV28 | TGTGCCAGTCGGGATTTGGACAGGGCCTTGCAGTACTTC | CASRDLDRALQYF
. | TRBJ2-1 | TRBD2 | TRBV4-2 | TGTGCCAGCACCGGGAGGAATAACTTCTACAATGAGCAGTTCTTC | CASTGRNNFYNEQFF
few | TRBJ2-7 | . | TRBV7-2 | TGTGCCAGCAGCACCCAGAGCGGATACTACGAGCAGTACTTC | CASSTQSGYYEQYF
. | TRBJ2-1 | TRBD1 | TRBV2 | TGTGCCAGCAGATTGATGGACAGGGTCAACAATGAGCAGTTCTTC | CASRLMDRVNNEQFF
few | TRBJ2-7 | . | TRBV15 | TGTGCCACCAGCATATACGGAGTAAACGAGCAGTACTTC | CATSIYGVNEQYF
. | TRBJ2-3 | TRBD2 | TRBV7-9 | TGTGCCAGCAGCTCCTTAGCGGGGCTGGGGAAAACCGTCAATACGCAGTATTTT | CASSSLAGLGKTVNTQYF
. | TRBJ1-4 | TRBD1 | TRBV4-2 | TGTGCCAGCAGCCAAGGCAGGACAGGGGGCGGTGAAAAACTGTTTTTT | CASSQGRTGGGEKLFF
. | TRBJ1-1 | . | TRBV29-1 | TGCAGCGCAGACCCCCGGGCCTTAAGCGGCACTGAAGCTTTCTTT | CSADPRALSGTEAFF
few | TRBJ1-1 | . | TRBV9 | TGTGCCAGCAGCGCCAGCCCAGGTAGTGAAGCTTTCTTT | CASSASPGSEAFF
few | TRBJ2-7 | . | TRBV7-9 | TGTGCCAGCAGCCTACCCGGCTACGAGCAGTACTTC | CASSLPGYEQYF
. | TRBJ2-5 | TRBD1 | TRBV9 | TGTGCCAGCAGCCCTTCAGGGACAGCCAAAACGGAGACCCAGTACTTC | CASSPSGTAKTETQYF
. | TRBJ1-1 | TRBD1 | TRBV27 | TGTGCCAGCAGTTGGACAGGGGGCGACGGCGGGGTTTTCTTT | CASSWTGGDGGVFF
few | TRBJ1-2 | TRBD1 | TRBV14 | TGTGCCAGCAGCCAGACGACAGGGGTGCTTGTCTATGGCTACACCTTC | CASSQTTGVLVYGYTF
. | TRBJ1-2 | . | TRBV5-1 | TGCGCCAGCAGCAGCCTCGGGGGAGGGCATGGCTACACCTTC | CASSSLGGGHGYTF
few | TRBJ2-1 | TRBD2 | TRBV29-1 | TGCAGCGTTGTTCATCCTAGCGGGAGCAATGAGCAGTTCTTC | CSVVHPSGSNEQFF
. | TRBJ2-2 | TRBD1 | TRBV2 | TGTGCCAGCAGTGATGGTAAAGGGGGCTACACCGGGGAGCTGTTTTTT | CASSDGKGGYTGELFF
few | TRBJ2-5 | . | TRBV21-1 | TGTGCCAGCAGCAACTTTCTAGCGGTTCAAGAGACCCAGTACTTC | CASSNFLAVQETQYF
few | TRBJ1-1 | . | TRBV10-1 | TGCGCCATCCAACCCCGCAGGGGCGCTGAAGCTTTCTTT | CAIQPRRGAEAFF
. | TRBJ1-1 | . | TRBV6-6 | TGTGCCAGCAGTTATATCAGGGGAGGGGACACTGAAGCTTTCTTT | CASSYIRGGDTEAFF
. | TRBJ1-1 | . | TRBV18 | TGTGCCAGCTCACGACAGGAGAACACTGAAGCTTTCTTT | CASSRQENTEAFF
few | TRBJ2-3 | TRBD2 | TRBV5-6 | TGTGCCAGCAGCCGTCGACTAGCGGGTACGCAGTATTTT | CASSRRLAGTQYF
. | TRBJ2-5 | . | TRBV7-2 | TGTGCCAGCCGGGAGTCGGCGGAGACCCAGTACTTC | CASRESAETQYF
few | TRBJ2-7 | TRBD2 | TRBV7-9 | TGTGCCAGCTCACTAGCGGGAGCGAGGGAGCAGTACTTC | CASSLAGAREQYF
once | TRBJ1-1 | TRBD1 | TRBV25-1 | TGTGCCAGCAGTGGGGACAGGGGGAAAACTGAAGCTTTCTTT | CASSGDRGKTEAFF
. | TRBJ1-1 | TRBD1 | TRBV6-5 | TGTGCCAGCAGAGAGAGAGGGGGCAGGCCTGAAGCTTTCTTT | CASRERGGRPEAFF
few | TRBJ2-2 | . | TRBV5-1 | TGCGCCAGCAAGGAGCTATTAAACACCGGGGAGCTGTTTTTT | CASKELLNTGELFF
. | TRBJ2-1 | TRBD2 | TRBV6-1 | TGTGCCAGCAGTGAAAGATTAATAGCGGGAGGAGGGAATGAGCAGTTCTTC | CASSERLIAGGGNEQFF